Listed below are T cell receptor beta chains from one sample, sequenced in a study of cytomegalovirus exposure and HLA in healthy donors. The table came from immunoSEQ multiplex PCR; TCRdb's copy has only in-frame clones and leaves some out. The table lists 130,000 to 150,000 clones, roughly 87% of them singletons. The sample taken for sequencing was PBMCs. The receptor set was obtained from a man between 18 and 35 years old in good health and CMV-seropositive. Both conserved end residues are part of each CDR3. D genes are given only for firm matches. Not every row has a clone size; where given, it reads once, few, many or a size class.

TRBJ2-2,TRBV7-6,.,16,.,CASSLEGGTHTGELFF,TGTGCCAGCAGCTTAGAGGGCGGGACGCACACCGGGGAGCTGTTTTTT
TRBJ1-2,TRBV5-1,TRBD1,14,few,CASSLGQGAYGYTF,TGCGCCAGCAGCCTCGGACAGGGGGCATATGGCTACACCTTC
TRBJ1-2,TRBV6-1,.,14,.,CASLTGPPNYGYTF,TGTGCCAGCCTAACAGGTCCCCCTAACTATGGCTACACCTTC
TRBJ1-2,TRBV18,.,13,.,CASSPGREYGYTF,TGTGCCAGCTCACCGGGCCGGGAATATGGCTACACCTTC
TRBJ1-1,TRBV28,.,12,.,CASGVRGTEAFF,TGTGCCAGCGGGGTAAGGGGCACTGAAGCTTTCTTT
TRBJ2-7,TRBV7-9,.,13,.,CASSSADYYEQYF,TGTGCCAGCAGCTCGGCGGACTACTACGAGCAGTACTTC
TRBJ2-1,TRBV7-8,.,18,.,CASSLRIGGVSSYNEQFF,TGTGCCAGCAGCTTAAGGATTGGCGGGGTAAGCTCCTACAATGAGCAGTTCTTC
TRBJ1-5,TRBV4-1,.,15,many,CASSQPDIRSQPQHF,TGCGCCAGCAGCCAACCGGACATTCGCAGTCAGCCCCAGCATTTT
TRBJ1-2,TRBV6-6,.,11,.,CASDRGEGYTF,TGTGCCAGCGACCGGGGGGAAGGCTACACCTTC
TRBJ2-5,TRBV4-2,TRBD2,16,.,CASSQASAGGEETQYF,TGTGCCAGCAGCCAAGCTTCAGCGGGGGGAGAAGAGACCCAGTACTTC
TRBJ2-1,TRBV9,.,13,.,CASSVELLNEQFF,TGTGCCAGCAGCGTAGAGCTGCTCAATGAGCAGTTCTTC
TRBJ2-7,TRBV19,.,14,.,CASNDRWSPYEQYF,TGTGCCAGTAATGACAGGTGGAGTCCCTACGAGCAGTACTTC